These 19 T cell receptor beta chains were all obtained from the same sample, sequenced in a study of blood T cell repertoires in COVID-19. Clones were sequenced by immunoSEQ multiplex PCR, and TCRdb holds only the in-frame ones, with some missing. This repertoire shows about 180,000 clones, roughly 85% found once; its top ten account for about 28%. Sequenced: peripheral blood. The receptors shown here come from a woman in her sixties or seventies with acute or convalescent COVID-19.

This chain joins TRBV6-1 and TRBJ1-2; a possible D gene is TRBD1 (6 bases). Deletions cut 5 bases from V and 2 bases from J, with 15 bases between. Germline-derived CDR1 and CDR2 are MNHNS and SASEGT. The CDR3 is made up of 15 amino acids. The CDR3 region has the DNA TGTGCCAGCAGTCACCCGACTGGACAGAACTATGGCTACACCTTC. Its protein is CASSHPTGQNYGYTF.

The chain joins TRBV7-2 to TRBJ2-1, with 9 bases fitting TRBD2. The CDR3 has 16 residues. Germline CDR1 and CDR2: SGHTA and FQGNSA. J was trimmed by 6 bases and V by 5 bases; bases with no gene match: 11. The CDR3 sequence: CASSLLAGARFNEQFF. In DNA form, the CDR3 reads TGTGCCAGCAGCCTATTAGCGGGAGCGAGGTTCAATGAGCAGTTCTTC.

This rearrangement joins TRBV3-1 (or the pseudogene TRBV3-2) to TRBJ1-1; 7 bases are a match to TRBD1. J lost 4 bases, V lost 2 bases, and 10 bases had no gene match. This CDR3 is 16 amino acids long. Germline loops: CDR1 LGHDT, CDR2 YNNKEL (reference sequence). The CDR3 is CASSQRGRGQSTEAFF. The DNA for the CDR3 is TGTGCCAGCAGCCAAAGGGGGCGGGGTCAAAGCACTGAAGCTTTCTTT.

This CDR3 is CASRSGLLVQFF. The CDR3 DNA is TGTGCCAGCAGGTCGGGACTGTTGGTACAGTTCTTC. This chain joins TRBV2 and TRBJ2-1; D may be TRBD2 (6 bases). This CDR3 is built from 12 residues. V lost 6 bases to trimming and J lost 13 bases, with 16 bases between them. Germline values: CDR1 SNHLY, CDR2 FYNNEI.

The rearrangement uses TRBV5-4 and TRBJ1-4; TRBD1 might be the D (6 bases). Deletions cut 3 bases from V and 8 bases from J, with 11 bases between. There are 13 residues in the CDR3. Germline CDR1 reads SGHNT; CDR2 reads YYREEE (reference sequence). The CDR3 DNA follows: TGTGCCAGCAGCTGGAAGGGGGAAGAAAAACTGTTTTTT. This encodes CASSWKGEEKLFF.

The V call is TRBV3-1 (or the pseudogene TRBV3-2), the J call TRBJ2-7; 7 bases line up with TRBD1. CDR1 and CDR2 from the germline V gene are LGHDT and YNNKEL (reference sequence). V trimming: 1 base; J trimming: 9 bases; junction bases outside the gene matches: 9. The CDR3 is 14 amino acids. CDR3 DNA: TGTGCCAGCAGCCAAGGAAGGGGGCGTTCGGTGCAGTACTTC. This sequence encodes CASSQGRGRSVQYF.

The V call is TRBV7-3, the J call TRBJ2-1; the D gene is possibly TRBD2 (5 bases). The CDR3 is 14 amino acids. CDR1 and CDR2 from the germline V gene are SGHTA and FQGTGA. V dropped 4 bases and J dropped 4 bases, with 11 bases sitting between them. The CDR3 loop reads CASSSPGLYNEQFF. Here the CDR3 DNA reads TGTGCCAGCAGCTCCCCGGGATTGTACAATGAGCAGTTCTTC.

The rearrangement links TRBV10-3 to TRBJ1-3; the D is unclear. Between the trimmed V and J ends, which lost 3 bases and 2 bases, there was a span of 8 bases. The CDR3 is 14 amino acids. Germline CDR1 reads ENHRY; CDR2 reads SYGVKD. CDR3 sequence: CAISESGTGNTIYF. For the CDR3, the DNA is TGTGCCATCAGTGAATCGGGGACTGGAAACACCATATATTTT.

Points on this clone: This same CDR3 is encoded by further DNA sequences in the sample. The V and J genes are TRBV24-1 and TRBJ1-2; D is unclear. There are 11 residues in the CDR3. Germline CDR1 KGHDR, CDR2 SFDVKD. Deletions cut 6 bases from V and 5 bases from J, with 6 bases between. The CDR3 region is CATSSGYGYTF. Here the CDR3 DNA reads TGTGCCACCAGTTCAGGATATGGCTACACCTTC.

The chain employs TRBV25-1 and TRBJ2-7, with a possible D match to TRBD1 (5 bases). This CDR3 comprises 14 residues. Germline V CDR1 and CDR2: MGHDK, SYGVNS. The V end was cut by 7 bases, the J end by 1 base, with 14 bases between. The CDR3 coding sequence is TGTGCCAGCACCGGCCACAGGCCGTCCTACGAGCAGTACTTC. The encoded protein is CASTGHRPSYEQYF.

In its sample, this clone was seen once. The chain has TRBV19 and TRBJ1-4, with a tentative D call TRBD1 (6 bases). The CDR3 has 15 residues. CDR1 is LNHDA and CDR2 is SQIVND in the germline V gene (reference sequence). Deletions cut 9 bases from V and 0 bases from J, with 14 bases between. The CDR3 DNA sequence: TGTGCCAGCGAGGACAGCGGCGCAACTAATGAAAAACTGTTTTTT. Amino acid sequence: CASEDSGATNEKLFF.

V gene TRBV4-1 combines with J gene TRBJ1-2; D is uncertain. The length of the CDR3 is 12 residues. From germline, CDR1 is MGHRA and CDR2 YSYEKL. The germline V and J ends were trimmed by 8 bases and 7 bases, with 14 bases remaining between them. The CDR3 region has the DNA TGCGCCAGCTACGGCGTCCGGGGTGGCTACACCTTC. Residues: CASYGVRGGYTF.

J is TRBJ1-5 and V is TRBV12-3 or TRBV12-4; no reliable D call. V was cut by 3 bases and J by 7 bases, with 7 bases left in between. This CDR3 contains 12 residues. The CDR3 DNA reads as TGTGCCAGCAGTTTCGGGGAGCAGCCCCAGCATTTT. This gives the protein CASSFGEQPQHF.

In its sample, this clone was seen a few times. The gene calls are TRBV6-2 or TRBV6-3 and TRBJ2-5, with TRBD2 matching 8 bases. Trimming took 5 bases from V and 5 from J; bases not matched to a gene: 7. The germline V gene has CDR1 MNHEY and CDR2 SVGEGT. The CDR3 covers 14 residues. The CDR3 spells CASSLAGFGETQYF. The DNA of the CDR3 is TGTGCCAGCAGTCTAGCGGGCTTCGGGGAGACCCAGTACTTC.

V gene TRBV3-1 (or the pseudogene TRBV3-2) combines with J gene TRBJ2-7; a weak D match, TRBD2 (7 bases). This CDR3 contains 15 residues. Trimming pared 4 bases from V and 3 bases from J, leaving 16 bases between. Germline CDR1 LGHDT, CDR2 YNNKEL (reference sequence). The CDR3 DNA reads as TGTGCCAGCAGCCCCGGGGAGGGGGAACGCTACGAGCAGTACTTC. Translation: CASSPGEGERYEQYF.

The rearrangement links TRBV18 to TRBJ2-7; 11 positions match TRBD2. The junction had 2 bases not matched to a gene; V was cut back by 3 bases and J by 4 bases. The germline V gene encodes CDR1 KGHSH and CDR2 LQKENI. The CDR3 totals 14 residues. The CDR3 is CASSPSGRVYEQYF. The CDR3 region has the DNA TGTGCCAGCTCACCTAGCGGGAGGGTATACGAGCAGTACTTC.

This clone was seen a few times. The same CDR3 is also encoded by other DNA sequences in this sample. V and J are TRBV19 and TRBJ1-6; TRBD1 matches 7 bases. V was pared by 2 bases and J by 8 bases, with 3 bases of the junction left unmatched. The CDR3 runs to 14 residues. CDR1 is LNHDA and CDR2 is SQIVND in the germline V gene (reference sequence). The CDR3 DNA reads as TGTGCCAGTAGTATAAGGGGGCCTGATTCACCCCTCCACTTT. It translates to CASSIRGPDSPLHF.

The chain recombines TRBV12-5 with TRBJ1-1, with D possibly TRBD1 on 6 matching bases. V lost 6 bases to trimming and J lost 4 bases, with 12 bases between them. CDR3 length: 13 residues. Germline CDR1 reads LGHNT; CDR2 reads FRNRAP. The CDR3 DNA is TGTGCTAGTGGCCGACAGGAAGTCACTGAAGCTTTCTTT. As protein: CASGRQEVTEAFF.

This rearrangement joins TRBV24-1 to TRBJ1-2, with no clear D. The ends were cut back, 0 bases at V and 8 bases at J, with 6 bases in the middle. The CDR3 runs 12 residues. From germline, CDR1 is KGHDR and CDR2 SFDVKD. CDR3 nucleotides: TGTGCCACCAGTGATTTGGGGAGAGGCTACACCTTC. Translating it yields CATSDLGRGYTF.